The T cell receptor (beta chain) under discussion was sequenced for a study of tumor-infiltrating lymphocytes in glioblastoma multiforme (dated by TCRdb to about 2017). Context from the whole study: The study tested whether intratumoral genomic heterogeneity fosters TIL diversity by jointly investigating somatic mutations, TIL diversity and immune response activity.

What the study reported, not specific to this receptor: The authors noted that sorting T cells into functional subsets, which was not done in the study, would be a future improvement. Generalizability was limited because only one glioblastoma patient was included in the TCR and somatic mutation analysis. Clone frequencies may be distorted by RNA-based TCR sequencing because unequal numbers of TCR transcripts are carried by T cells.

A modified ARM-PCR protocol with multiple V-beta primers and a C-beta primer was used to build TCRB libraries from RNA via three nested multiplex PCR rounds. Starting from 0.45 to 0.5 ug of total RNA, TCRB-specific cDNA was synthesized using ProtoScript II Reverse Transcriptase and a C-beta primer. The description of the TCRB libraries did not mention any unique molecular identifiers. In the third PCR, barcodes and adapters were added over about 23 cycles using Deep VentR (exo-) polymerase, and bands of 250-500 bp were then gel purified. An Illumina HiSeq 2500 generating 250 bp paired-end reads was used to sequence the TCRB libraries. The study's own analysis went as follows. Reads were cleaned with Trimmomatic, merged with FLASH, assigned V, D and J segments with MiGEC, and analyzed with VDJtools. Repertoire diversity was measured using the Shannon-Wiener diversity index, which was calculated with VDJtools. TCRdb trimmed the raw reads at Q25, called clones with MiXCR and kept productive beta chains. Here each entry gathers all rows of one CDR3 protein and keeps the most common genes and DNA. It is TCRdb's table, rather than the study itself, that gives the V and J calls and clone size. Within this sample are about 12,000 distinct CDR3 sequences, with around 70% of them counted one time only. 25% to 35% of the sample is taken by the ten largest.

For each of the nine to eleven tumor samples, the AllPrep DNA/RNA mini kit was used to purify genomic DNA and total RNA simultaneously. OD 260/280 ratios above 1.9 and RNA integrity numbers above 6.5 were observed for all RNA. As concerns this clonotype: Its binding antigen is unknown. A much more abundant neighbour one base away suggests this may be a read error.

Taken from cysteine to phenylalanine, the CDR3 has 14 residues. Just CDR3 DNA is preserved here, 42 bases in frame from base 1. The germline V gene encodes CDR1 KGHDR and CDR2 SFDVKD. This receptor was taken from a male donor with glioblastoma. Recombination linked TRBV24-1 to TRBJ1-5; the D gene cannot be named for sure. The sequencing sample was made of brain tumor tissue. The DNA sequence is TGTGCCACCAGTGATGGAAGTCTAAATCAGCCCCAGCTTTTT. The translation is CATSDGSLNQPQLF.